This T cell receptor beta chain was captured in a study of T-cell reconstitution after alpha-beta-depleted transplantation in children. Details on this clonotype: Its antigen is currently unknown.

Preparation of the TCRbeta library used unique molecular identifiers. Each CDR3 protein gets one entry after TCRdb re-called the PCR reads with MiXCR. The sample records a few hundred thousand distinct CDR3 sequences, 25% to 30% being singletons. Study observations and caveats: Recipient T cells and thymic progenitors that survived were the source of the high TCRbeta diversity seen at day 60 in some patients. T cells produced anew were the main source of T-cell counts and diversity one year after transplant. Several hundred expanded graft clones reportedly were the source of alpha-beta T cells about two months after transplant.

CDR3 length: 15 residues. With V trimmed by 0 bases and J by 7 bases, 5 bases remained unmatched. Germline CDR1 is ENHRY and CDR2 is SYGVKD. Sequencing was performed on PBMCs, taken before TCRalphabeta/CD19-depleted stem cell transplant. The sequence derives from a boy in the first two years of life with Wiskott-Aldrich syndrome, due to receive a stem cell transplant. This chain links TRBV10-3 with TRBJ2-1, with 8 bases identical to TRBD2. The CDR3, as DNA: TGTGCCATCAGTGAGTCCCCGGCTAGCGGGAATGAGCAGTTCTTC. Its protein is CAISESPASGNEQFF.